Below are 19 T cell receptor beta chains sequenced from a single sample in a study of CD8+ T cells in alopecia areata. Treatment noted: oral pan-JAK inhibitor, 5-10 mg twice daily. Extracted from the samples, RNA was reverse transcribed into cDNA to serve as the sequencing template. The protocol was immunoSEQ multiplex PCR, while the TCRdb copy is restricted to in-frame clones and leaves out a portion. Of about 220,000 clones in the sample, about 57% were seen once. This material consisted of CD4+ T cells sorted from blood, taken at week 4, from a patient treated with tofacitinib. These receptors were obtained from a human donor with alopecia areata.

This clone was seen only a few times. V usage is TRBV7-8 and J usage is TRBJ2-7; D is unclear. Trimming took 7 bases from V and 9 from J, leaving 19 bases between them. CDR1 is SGHVS, CDR2 FQNEAQ, per germline. The CDR3 loop spans 13 amino acids. The CDR3 reads CASTPDGLLGQYF. The DNA of the CDR3 is TGTGCCAGCACTCCGGACGGGCTTCTCGGGCAGTACTTC. The complete variable domain, with remaining parts taken from reference TRBV7-8 and TRBJ2-7, reads GAGVSQSPRYKVAKRGQDVALRCDPISGHVSLFWYQQALGQGPEFLTYFQNEAQLDKSGLPSDRFFAERPEGSVSTLKIQRTQQEDSAVYLCASTPDGLLGQYFGPGTRLTVT.

V usage is TRBV4-2 and J usage is TRBJ2-1, with no clear D. This CDR3 is 17 amino acids long. Trimming took 0 bases from V and 0 from J, leaving 12 bases between them. Germline V lookup: CDR1 LGHNA, CDR2 YNFKEQ. CDR3 sequence: CASSQDYSPSSYNEQFF. The CDR3 nucleotides are TGTGCCAGCAGCCAAGATTACAGCCCCAGCTCCTACAATGAGCAGTTCTTC.

This clone was seen only a few times. The chain couples TRBV30 to TRBJ1-2, with D possibly TRBD1 on 6 matching bases. Germline values: CDR1 GTSNPN, CDR2 SVGIG (reference sequence). Deletions cut 2 bases from V and 2 bases from J, with 12 bases between. This CDR3 contains 14 residues. The CDR3: CAWSNQDRNYGYTF. CDR3 DNA sequence: TGTGCCTGGAGTAACCAGGACAGAAACTATGGCTACACCTTC.

This clone came up a few times. This sequence joins TRBV5-1 and TRBJ1-4, with 11 bases that match TRBD1. This CDR3 contains 14 residues. CDR1 and CDR2 (germline): SGHRS, YFSETQ. V lost 4 bases to trimming and J lost 7 bases; unmatched junction nucleotides: 3. The CDR3 DNA follows: TGCGCCAGCAGCGGACAGGGGGCGAGTGAAAAACTGTTTTTT. Translated: CASSGQGASEKLFF.

This chain links TRBV30 with TRBJ1-2; 7 bases match TRBD1. Germline lookup yields CDR1 GTSNPN and CDR2 SVGIG (reference sequence). There are 17 residues in the CDR3. V was clipped by 3 bases and J by 5 bases; unmatched bases: 18. In nucleotides, the CDR3 is TGTGCCTGGAGGAGCGCGCGGTTGGACAGGCGACTATATGGCTACACCTTC. The encoded protein is CAWRSARLDRRLYGYTF.

The chain uses TRBV5-4 and TRBJ1-1; 8 bases fit TRBD1. V gave up 3 bases and J gave up 0 bases; unmatched junction bases: 10. CDR3 size: 17 residues. Germline CDR1 SGHNT, CDR2 YYREEE (reference sequence). In nucleotides, the CDR3 is TGTGCCAGCAGCTCCAACCGGACAGGGCACATGAACACTGAAGCTTTCTTT. It is translated as CASSSNRTGHMNTEAFF.

The genes are TRBV29-1 and TRBJ1-1; 7 nucleotides align to TRBD1. Germline loops: CDR1 SQVTM, CDR2 ANQGSEA. This CDR3 has 12 amino acids. V shed 7 bases, J shed 5 bases, and the junction held 7 bases outside the gene matches. This chain's CDR3 is CSGTRGGTEAFF. Here the CDR3 DNA reads TGCAGCGGAACCAGGGGGGGGACTGAAGCTTTCTTT.

In its sample, this clone was seen a few times. The V and J genes are TRBV18 and TRBJ2-5; D not resolved. The CDR3 is made up of 13 amino acids. V dropped 2 bases and J dropped 3 bases, with 7 bases sitting between them. The V gene's germline CDR1 is KGHSH and CDR2 LQKENI. Written as DNA, the CDR3 is TGTGCCAGCTCACCAAACGGTGAAGAGACCCAGTACTTC. Protein product: CASSPNGEETQYF.

The chain has TRBV10-3 and TRBJ2-5, with 7 bases identical to TRBD1. With 10 bases clipped from V and 2 bases from J, the junction kept 4 bases outside the gene matches. Germline CDR1 and CDR2: ENHRY and SYGVKD. The CDR3 covers 12 residues. The CDR3 reads CATQGQQETQYF. CDR3 nucleotides: TGTGCCACCCAGGGACAGCAAGAGACCCAGTACTTC.

This chain links TRBV4-1 with TRBJ1-2; D gene unclear. V shed 4 bases and J shed 4 bases, with 13 bases lying between them. The germline CDR1 and CDR2 sequences are MGHRA and YSYEKL. The CDR3 is made up of 14 amino acids. The CDR3, as DNA: TGCGCCAGCAGCCCCGACTCAGGAGCCTATGGCTACACCTTC. Amino acid sequence: CASSPDSGAYGYTF.

The rearrangement uses TRBV7-9 and TRBJ2-1; D possibly corresponds to TRBD2 (6 bases). This CDR3 contains 14 residues. Per germline, CDR1 SEHNR and CDR2 FQNEAQ (reference sequence). V was shortened by 5 bases and J by 4 bases, with 12 bases between the two germline ends. The CDR3 nucleotides read TGTGCCAGCAGCCTCCGGGACTCATACAATGAGCAGTTCTTC. Amino acid sequence: CASSLRDSYNEQFF. Drawing the rest from reference TRBV7-9 and TRBJ2-1, the complete variable domain is DTGVSQNPRHKITKRGQNVTFRCDPISEHNRLYWYRQTLGQGPEFLTYFQNEAQLEKSRLLSDRFSAERPKGSFSTLEIQRTEQGDSAMYLCASSLRDSYNEQFFGPGTRLTVL.

This clone has a handful of counts. The chain joins TRBV11-2 to TRBJ2-3, with TRBD2 matching over 8 bases. Germline CDR1 reads SGHAT; CDR2 reads FQNNGV. With 7 bases clipped from V and 4 bases from J, the junction kept 13 bases outside the gene matches. The CDR3 contains 16 residues. This CDR3 is CASTQGAGGRPDTQYF. CDR3 in DNA: TGTGCCAGCACCCAAGGGGCGGGGGGCCGCCCAGATACGCAGTATTTT.

The chain is built from TRBV6-1 and TRBJ2-1; 9 positions agree with TRBD2. After removal of 2 bases from V and 0 bases from J, the junction contained 8 bases not matched to a gene. There are 18 residues in the CDR3. CDR1 and CDR2 (germline): MNHNS, SASEGT. CDR3 loop: CASSERLTSGLSYNEQFF. The CDR3 DNA is TGTGCCAGCAGTGAAAGGCTGACTAGCGGACTCTCCTACAATGAGCAGTTCTTC.

The sample holds a few counts of this clone. The chain combines TRBV19 with TRBJ1-1, with 10 positions matching TRBD1. Germline values: CDR1 LNHDA, CDR2 SQIVND (reference sequence). The CDR3 is 18 residues long. The V segment lost 3 bases and the J segment 0 bases; nucleotides outside the gene matches: 10. The chain's CDR3 is CASSIVTGGTGMNTEAFF. The CDR3 DNA reads TGTGCCAGTAGTATCGTGACAGGGGGCACGGGAATGAACACTGAAGCTTTCTTT.

This clone was counted a single time. V gene TRBV15 combines with J gene TRBJ1-2; weak D call: TRBD1 (5 bases). The CDR3 length is 12 residues. The germline V gene has CDR1 LNHNV and CDR2 YYDKDF (reference sequence). V lost 5 bases to trimming and J lost 7 bases, with 11 bases between them. The CDR3 is CATSSRDAGYTF. In DNA, the CDR3 is TGTGCCACCAGCTCCCGGGACGCTGGCTACACCTTC.

This chain joins TRBV30 and TRBJ2-4; D remains unclear. CDR3 length equals 12 residues. Trimming cost V 2 bases and J 12 bases, with 14 bases left between them. Germline CDR1 GTSNPN, CDR2 SVGIG (reference sequence). This CDR3 is CAWSSLAARQYF. DNA for the CDR3: TGTGCCTGGAGTTCTTTAGCTGCCCGTCAGTACTTC.

This rearrangement joins TRBV15 to TRBJ2-1; no reliable D call. The CDR3 has 16 residues. CDR1 and CDR2 (germline): LNHNV, YYDKDF (reference sequence). V was trimmed by 0 bases and J by 5 bases, leaving 14 bases between them. The CDR3 DNA is TGTGCCACCAGCAGAGAGCGCGCCTCGGGCGACAATGAGCAGTTCTTC. It encodes CATSRERASGDNEQFF.

V usage is TRBV11-2 and J usage is TRBJ1-2; 9 bases are shared with TRBD1. CDR1 SGHAT and CDR2 FQNNGV come from the germline V gene. The ends lost 0 bases at V and 4 bases at J; junction bases unmatched: 0. This CDR3 is built from 14 residues. CDR3 bases: TGTGCCAGCAGCTTAGAGGACAGGGGCTATGGCTACACCTTC. As protein: CASSLEDRGYGYTF.

This clone was counted only a few times. CDR3 amino acids: CAWNKRVGSYNEQFF. CDR3 bases: TGTGCCTGGAACAAGCGGGTGGGCTCCTACAATGAGCAGTTCTTC. The chain links TRBV30 to TRBJ2-1; possible D gene TRBD2, 6 bases. Germline CDR1 and CDR2: GTSNPN and SVGIG (reference sequence). V lost 4 bases and J 0 bases, leaving 13 bases between the germline ends. This CDR3 has 15 residues.